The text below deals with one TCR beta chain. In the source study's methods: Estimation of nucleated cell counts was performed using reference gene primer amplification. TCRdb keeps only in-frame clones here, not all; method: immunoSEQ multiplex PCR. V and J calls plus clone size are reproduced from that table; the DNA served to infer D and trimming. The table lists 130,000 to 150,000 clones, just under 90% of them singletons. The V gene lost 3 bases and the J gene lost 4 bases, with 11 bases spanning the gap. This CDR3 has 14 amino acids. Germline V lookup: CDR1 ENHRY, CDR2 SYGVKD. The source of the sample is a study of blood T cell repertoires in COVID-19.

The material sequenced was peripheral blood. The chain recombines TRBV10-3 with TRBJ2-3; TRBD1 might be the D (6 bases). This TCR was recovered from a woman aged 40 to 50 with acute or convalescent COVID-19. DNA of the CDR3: TGTGCCATCAGTGACAGCAGGGGAGCAGATACGCAGTATTTT. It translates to CAISDSRGADTQYF.